Each of the 15 T cell receptor beta chains below was sequenced from the same sample in a study of response to subunit inactivated influenza vaccine. A single record per CDR3 protein comes from TCRdb applying MiXCR to the RT-PCR reads. This repertoire shows hundreds of thousands of distinct CDR3 sequences, about a sixth found once; its top ten account for about 9.9%. Sequenced material: PBMCs from blood, taken approximately 13 days after vaccination. Receptors originate from a man aged 50-60 years who received an inactivated influenza vaccine.

V is TRBV7-9 and J is TRBJ1-6; TRBD1 matches 7 bases. The CDR3 is made up of 14 amino acids. V gave up 1 base and J gave up 9 bases; unmatched junction bases: 3. The germline V gene encodes CDR1 SEHNR and CDR2 FQNEAQ (reference sequence). The CDR3 DNA is TGTGCCAGCAGCTTAGACAGGGGCAGTTCACCCCTCCACTTT. Encoded protein: CASSLDRGSSPLHF.

This clonotype has only a few counts. Here the CDR3 reads CASSSLDRGVSTDTQYF. CDR3 sequence (DNA): TGTGCCAGCAGTTCCCTGGACAGGGGGGTTAGCACAGATACGCAGTATTTT. The chain carries TRBV28 and TRBJ2-3; TRBD1 matches at 10 bases. The V and J ends lost 4 bases and 0 bases, in that order; junction bases with no gene match: 7. The CDR3 is made up of 17 amino acids. From germline, CDR1 is MDHEN and CDR2 SYDVKM.

This clonotype was recorded a few times. The gene calls are TRBV3-1 and TRBJ2-5; D not certain. Trimming removed 4 bases at V and 3 bases at J, with 9 bases between. The CDR3 consists of 13 residues. Germline V CDR1 and CDR2: LGHDT, YNNKEL (reference sequence). CDR3 DNA: TGTGCCAGCAGCCGGGGTTGGGAAGAGACCCAGTACTTC. It is translated as CASSRGWEETQYF.

This rearrangement joins TRBV20-1 to TRBJ2-7; D not certain. The CDR3 spans 14 residues. Per germline, CDR1 DFQATT and CDR2 SNEGSKA (reference sequence). Trimming left V 3 bases short and J 3 bases short, with 15 bases between. The CDR3 loop reads CSASLQQNSYEQYF. The DNA of the CDR3 is TGCAGTGCTAGCCTTCAGCAAAACAGCTACGAGCAGTACTTC.

This clonotype came up a few times. The chain links TRBV2 to TRBJ2-7; D is unresolved. The CDR3 spans 12 residues. Trimming left V 7 bases short and J 0 bases short, with 7 bases between. Germline V CDR1 and CDR2: SNHLY, FYNNEI. The CDR3 is CASTMGSYEQYF. In DNA form, the CDR3 reads TGTGCCAGCACGATGGGCTCCTACGAGCAGTACTTC.

This chain links TRBV19 with TRBJ2-1, with 14 nucleotides matching TRBD2. V lost 3 bases and J lost 4; bases outside the gene matches: 11. Germline V gene lookup returns CDR1 LNHDA and CDR2 SQIVND (reference sequence). This CDR3 comprises 19 residues. The CDR3 here is CASSIRTTGTSGGYNEQFF. The CDR3, as DNA: TGTGCCAGTAGTATCCGTACTACCGGGACTAGCGGGGGTTACAATGAGCAGTTCTTC.

The chain uses TRBV2 and TRBJ2-3; weak D call: TRBD1 (5 bases). This CDR3 contains 16 residues. CDR1 SNHLY and CDR2 FYNNEI come from the germline V gene. V was shortened by 2 bases and J by 0 bases, with 12 bases between the two germline ends. CDR3 sequence (DNA): TGTGCCAGCAGTGAATACGGACATTCCAGCACAGATACGCAGTATTTT. Protein product: CASSEYGHSSTDTQYF.

The sample holds a few counts of this clonotype. CDR3 residues: CAIRAFEGTYEQYF. The CDR3 DNA is TGTGCCATACGGGCTTTCGAGGGCACCTACGAGCAGTACTTC. The chain joins TRBV6-1 to TRBJ2-7, with D perhaps matching TRBD2 (5 bases). This CDR3 spans 14 amino acids. Trimming left V 10 bases short and J 2 bases short, with 18 bases between. CDR1 MNHNS and CDR2 SASEGT come from the germline V gene.

This clonotype was detected a few times. The chain carries TRBV20-1 and TRBJ1-1; TRBD1 aligns across 7 bases. CDR3 length: 15 amino acids. Germline CDR1 is DFQATT and CDR2 is SNEGSKA (reference sequence). Germline trimming cut 1 base from V and 0 bases from J; bases unmatched to any gene: 5. This chain's CDR3 is CSARGGTDMNTEAFF. As DNA, the CDR3 is TGCAGTGCTAGAGGAGGGACAGATATGAACACTGAAGCTTTCTTT.

The table lists this clonotype with a few counts. The rearrangement uses TRBV24-1 and TRBJ2-7; D is perhaps TRBD1 (5 bases). Germline values: CDR1 KGHDR, CDR2 SFDVKD. The CDR3 has 13 amino acids. V dropped 5 bases and J dropped 3 bases, with 10 bases sitting between them. The CDR3 sequence: CATSGDTGYEQYF. CDR3 DNA: TGTGCCACCAGTGGGGATACAGGCTACGAGCAGTACTTC.

The chain uses TRBV7-2 and TRBJ1-2; D remains ambiguous. This CDR3 comprises 14 residues. Germline V gives CDR1 SGHTA, CDR2 FQGNSA. Trimming cost V 0 bases and J 3 bases, with 8 bases left between them. The CDR3 sequence is CASSLASSDYGYTF. The CDR3 DNA is TGTGCCAGCAGCTTAGCCTCGTCCGACTATGGCTACACCTTC.

In this sample, this clonotype turned up many times. V and J are TRBV12-3 or TRBV12-4 and TRBJ2-2, with TRBD2 matching over 8 bases. Unmatched junction bases numbered 14, after V lost 8 bases and J lost 0 bases. The CDR3 covers 18 residues. The CDR3 sequence is CASRGGRRIIANTGELFF. In nucleotides, the CDR3 is TGTGCCAGCCGGGGGGGCAGGCGAATAATCGCGAACACCGGGGAGCTGTTTTTT.

In its sample, this clonotype was seen a few times. The chain uses TRBV24-1 and TRBJ2-2, with unresolved D. Trimming pared 2 bases from V and 8 bases from J, leaving 11 bases between. This CDR3 is 14 amino acids long. The germline gives CDR1 KGHDR, CDR2 SFDVKD. CDR3 sequence reads: CATSDWQLTGELFF. CDR3 DNA sequence: TGTGCCACCAGTGATTGGCAGCTGACAGGGGAGCTGTTTTTT.

This clonotype has only a few counts. The chain recombines TRBV12-3 or TRBV12-4 with TRBJ1-4, with D perhaps matching TRBD1 (5 bases). Trimming cost V 5 bases and J 0 bases, with 16 bases left between them. The CDR3 is 17 residues long. The CDR3, as DNA: TGTGCCAGCAGTCCCCGGGCAGGGTCTGCAACTAATGAAAAACTGTTTTTT. Translated, it gives CASSPRAGSATNEKLFF.

This clonotype was observed at least ten times. The gene calls are TRBV7-2 and TRBJ2-5; D is undetermined. CDR3 length: 15 amino acids. V lost 2 bases and J lost 5, with 15 bases in between. Germline values: CDR1 SGHTA, CDR2 FQGNSA. The CDR3 protein is CASSLTVNPRETQYF. DNA for the CDR3: TGTGCCAGCAGCTTAACCGTCAACCCCCGGGAGACCCAGTACTTC.